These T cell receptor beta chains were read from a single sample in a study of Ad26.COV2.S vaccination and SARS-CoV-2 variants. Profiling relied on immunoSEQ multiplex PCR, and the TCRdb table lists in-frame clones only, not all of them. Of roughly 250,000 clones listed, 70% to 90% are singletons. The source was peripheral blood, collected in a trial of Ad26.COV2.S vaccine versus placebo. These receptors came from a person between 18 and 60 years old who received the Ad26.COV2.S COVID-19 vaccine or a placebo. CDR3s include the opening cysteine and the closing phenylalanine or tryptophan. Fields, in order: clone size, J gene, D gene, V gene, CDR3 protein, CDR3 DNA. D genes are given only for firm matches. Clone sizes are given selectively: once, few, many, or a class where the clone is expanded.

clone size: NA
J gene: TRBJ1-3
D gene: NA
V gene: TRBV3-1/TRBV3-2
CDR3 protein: CASSQDNIQYLSSGNTIYF
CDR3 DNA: TGTGCCAGCAGCCAAGATAACATCCAATACTTGAGCTCTGGAAACACCATATATTTT

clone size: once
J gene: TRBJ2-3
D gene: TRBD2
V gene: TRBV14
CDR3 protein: CASSFTSGITDTQYF
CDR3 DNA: TGTGCCAGCAGCTTCACTAGCGGGATCACAGATACGCAGTATTTT

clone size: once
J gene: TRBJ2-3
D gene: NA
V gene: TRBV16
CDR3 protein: CASSQSGATDTQYF
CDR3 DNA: TGTGCCAGCAGCCAATCCGGGGCCACAGATACGCAGTATTTT

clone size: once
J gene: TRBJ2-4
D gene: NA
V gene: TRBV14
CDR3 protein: CASSQLDGGLTAKNIQYF
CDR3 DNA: TGTGCCAGCAGCCAACTGGATGGGGGGCTAACGGCCAAAAACATTCAGTACTTC

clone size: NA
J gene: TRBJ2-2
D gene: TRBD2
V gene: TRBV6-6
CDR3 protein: CASTRSGTTGELFF
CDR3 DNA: TGTGCCAGCACTCGCAGCGGGACCACCGGGGAGCTGTTTTTT

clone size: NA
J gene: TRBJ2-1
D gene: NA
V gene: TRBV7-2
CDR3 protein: CASSFRPGSSYNEQFF
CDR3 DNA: TGTGCCAGCAGCTTCCGACCGGGATCTTCCTACAATGAGCAGTTCTTC

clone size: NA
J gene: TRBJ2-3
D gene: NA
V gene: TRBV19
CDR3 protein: CASSSAGDVDTQYF
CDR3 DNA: TGTGCCAGTAGTAGCGCAGGGGATGTAGATACGCAGTATTTT

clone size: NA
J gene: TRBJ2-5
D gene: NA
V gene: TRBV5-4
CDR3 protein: CASRKGRSQETQYF
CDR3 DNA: TGTGCCAGCAGGAAGGGACGTTCCCAAGAGACCCAGTACTTC

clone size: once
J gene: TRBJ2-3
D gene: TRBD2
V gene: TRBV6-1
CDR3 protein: CASSEAKSGSWEVTDTQYF
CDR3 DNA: TGTGCCAGCAGTGAAGCGAAGAGCGGGAGCTGGGAAGTGACAGATACGCAGTATTTT

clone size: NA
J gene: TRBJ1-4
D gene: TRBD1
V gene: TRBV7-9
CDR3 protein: CASSARGITNEKLFF
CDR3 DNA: TGTGCCAGCAGCGCCAGGGGGATCACTAATGAAAAACTGTTTTTT

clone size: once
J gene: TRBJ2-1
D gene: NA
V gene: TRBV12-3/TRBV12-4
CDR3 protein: CASKISANEQFF
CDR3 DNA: TGTGCCAGCAAGATCTCGGCCAATGAGCAGTTCTTC

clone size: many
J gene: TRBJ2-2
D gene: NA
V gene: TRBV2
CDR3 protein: CASTGDTGELFF
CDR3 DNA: TGTGCCAGCACGGGGGACACCGGGGAGCTGTTTTTT

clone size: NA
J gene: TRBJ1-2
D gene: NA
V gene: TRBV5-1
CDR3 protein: CASSATGRDYGYTF
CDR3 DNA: TGCGCCAGCAGCGCGACAGGAAGGGACTATGGCTACACCTTC

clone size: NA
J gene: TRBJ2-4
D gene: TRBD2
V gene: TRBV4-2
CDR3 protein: CASSQKSGTSGGAIKNIQYF
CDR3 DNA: TGTGCCAGCAGCCAGAAATCCGGGACTAGCGGGGGGGCGATCAAAAACATTCAGTACTTC

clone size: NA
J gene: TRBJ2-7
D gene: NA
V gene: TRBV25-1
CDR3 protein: CASSREPREQYF
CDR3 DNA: TGTGCCAGCAGTCGGGAGCCCCGCGAGCAGTACTTC

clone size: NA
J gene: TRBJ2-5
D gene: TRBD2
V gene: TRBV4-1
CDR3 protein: CASSQDSQTSGRRNQETQYF
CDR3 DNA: TGCGCCAGCAGCCAAGATAGCCAGACTAGCGGGAGGCGGAACCAAGAGACCCAGTACTTC

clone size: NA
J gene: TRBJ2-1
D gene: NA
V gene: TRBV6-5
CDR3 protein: CASSYQLAAYNEQFF
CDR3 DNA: TGTGCCAGCAGTTACCAACTAGCTGCCTACAATGAGCAGTTCTTC

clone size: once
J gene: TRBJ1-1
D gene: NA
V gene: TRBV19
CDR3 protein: CASSLGETDTEAFF
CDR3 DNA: TGTGCCAGTAGTCTAGGGGAGACCGACACTGAAGCTTTCTTT

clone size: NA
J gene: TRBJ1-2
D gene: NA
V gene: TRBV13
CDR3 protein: CASSFRSSLAVYGYTF
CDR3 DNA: TGTGCCAGCAGTTTTAGGTCGTCTTTGGCGGTCTATGGCTACACCTTC

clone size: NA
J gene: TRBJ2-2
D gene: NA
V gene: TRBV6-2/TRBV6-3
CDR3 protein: CASSYGPNTGELFF
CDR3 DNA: TGTGCCAGCAGTTACGGACCGAACACCGGGGAGCTGTTTTTT

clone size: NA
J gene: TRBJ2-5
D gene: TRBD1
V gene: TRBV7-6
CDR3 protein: CASSLARQGGLGETQYF
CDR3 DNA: TGTGCCAGCAGCTTAGCCCGACAGGGGGGATTGGGGGAGACCCAGTACTTC

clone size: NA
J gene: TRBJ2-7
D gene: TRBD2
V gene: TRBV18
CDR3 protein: CASSLGLAVEQYF
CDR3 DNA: TGTGCCAGCTCATTAGGACTAGCTGTGGAGCAGTACTTC

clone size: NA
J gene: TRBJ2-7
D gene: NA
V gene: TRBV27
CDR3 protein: CASSIQGYEQYF
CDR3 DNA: TGTGCCAGCAGTATTCAGGGCTACGAGCAGTACTTC

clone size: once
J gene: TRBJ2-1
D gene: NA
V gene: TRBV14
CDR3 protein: CASSQGFLPAHEQFF
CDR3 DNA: TGTGCCAGCAGCCAAGGCTTTCTCCCAGCCCATGAGCAGTTCTTC

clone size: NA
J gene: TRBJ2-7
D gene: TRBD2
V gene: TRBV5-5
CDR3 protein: CASSYPGTSGSYEQYF
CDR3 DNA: TGTGCCAGCAGCTACCCGGGGACTAGCGGCTCCTACGAGCAGTACTTC

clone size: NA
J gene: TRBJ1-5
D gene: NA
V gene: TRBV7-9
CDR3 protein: CASSPGASNQPQHF
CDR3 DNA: TGTGCCAGCAGCCCCGGCGCCTCGAATCAGCCCCAGCATTTT

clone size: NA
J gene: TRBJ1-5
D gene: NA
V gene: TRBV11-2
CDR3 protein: CASSLQSTQPQHF
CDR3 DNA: TGTGCCAGCAGCTTACAGTCAACGCAGCCCCAGCATTTT

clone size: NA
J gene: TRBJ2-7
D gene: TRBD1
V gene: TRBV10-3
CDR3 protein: CAIRTGESYEQYF
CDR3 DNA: TGTGCCATCAGGACAGGGGAGTCCTACGAGCAGTACTTC

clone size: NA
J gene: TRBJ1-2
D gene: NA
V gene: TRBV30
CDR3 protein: CAWSVHGARDGYTF
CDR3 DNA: TGTGCCTGGAGTGTACACGGGGCGCGGGATGGCTACACCTTC

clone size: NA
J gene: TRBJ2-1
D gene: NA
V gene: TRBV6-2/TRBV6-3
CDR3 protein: CASSPLLPTNEQFF
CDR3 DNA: TGTGCCAGCAGCCCCCTCCTGCCTACAAATGAGCAGTTCTTC

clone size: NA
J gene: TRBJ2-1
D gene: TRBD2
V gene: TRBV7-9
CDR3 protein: CASSSILAGGHNEQFF
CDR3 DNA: TGTGCCAGCAGCTCTATTCTAGCGGGGGGGCACAATGAGCAGTTCTTC

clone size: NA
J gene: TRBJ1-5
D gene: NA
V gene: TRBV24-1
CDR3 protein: CATSDSGGLLSNQPQHF
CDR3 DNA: TGTGCCACCAGTGATTCGGGGGGCCTGCTAAGCAATCAGCCCCAGCATTTT

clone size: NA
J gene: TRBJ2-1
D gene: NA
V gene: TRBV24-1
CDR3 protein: CATSVGSEQFF
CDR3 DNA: TGTGCCACCAGTGTCGGATCTGAGCAGTTCTTC

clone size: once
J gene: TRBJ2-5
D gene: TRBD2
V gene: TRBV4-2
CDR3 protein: CASSQVGTSGAHYQETQYF
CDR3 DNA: TGTGCCAGCAGCCAAGTTGGGACTAGCGGGGCCCATTACCAAGAGACCCAGTACTTC

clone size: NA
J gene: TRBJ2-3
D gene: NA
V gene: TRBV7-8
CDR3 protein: CASSPYAGSSTDTQYF
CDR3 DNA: TGTGCCAGCAGCCCCTACGCCGGGTCAAGCACAGATACGCAGTATTTT

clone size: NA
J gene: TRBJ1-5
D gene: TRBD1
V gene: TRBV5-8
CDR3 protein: CASSPDRVQPQHF
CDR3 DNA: TGTGCCAGCAGCCCCGACAGGGTCCAGCCCCAGCATTTT

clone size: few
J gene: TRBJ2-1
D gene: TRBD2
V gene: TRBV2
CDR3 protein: CASTGGGKHYNEQFF
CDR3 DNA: TGTGCCAGCACCGGCGGGGGGAAACATTACAATGAGCAGTTCTTC

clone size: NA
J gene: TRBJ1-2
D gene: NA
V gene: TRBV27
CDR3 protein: CASSSAGKGNYGYTF
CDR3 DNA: TGTGCCAGCAGTTCGGCAGGGAAGGGTAACTATGGCTACACCTTC

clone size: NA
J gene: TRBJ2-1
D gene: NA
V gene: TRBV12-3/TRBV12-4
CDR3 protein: CASSLVRYNEQFF
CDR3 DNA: TGTGCCAGCAGTTTAGTTCGATACAATGAGCAGTTCTTC

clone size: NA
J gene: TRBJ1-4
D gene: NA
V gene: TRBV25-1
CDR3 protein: CASSASPGPRNEKLFF
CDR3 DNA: TGTGCCAGCAGTGCGTCCCCGGGACCCCGTAATGAAAAACTGTTTTTT

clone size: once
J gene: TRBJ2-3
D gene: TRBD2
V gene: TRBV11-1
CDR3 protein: CASSLVSGAFGDTQYF
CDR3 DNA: TGTGCCAGCAGCTTAGTCAGCGGGGCGTTCGGAGATACGCAGTATTTT

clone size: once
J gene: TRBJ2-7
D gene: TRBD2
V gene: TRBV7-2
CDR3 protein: CASSLARLAGVEQYF
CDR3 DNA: TGTGCCAGCAGTTTAGCCCGACTAGCGGGGGTCGAGCAGTACTTC

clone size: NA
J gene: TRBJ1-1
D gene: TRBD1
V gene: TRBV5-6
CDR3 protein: CASSRTREGARNTEAFF
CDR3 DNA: TGTGCCAGCAGCCGCACCAGGGAGGGGGCAAGGAACACTGAAGCTTTCTTT

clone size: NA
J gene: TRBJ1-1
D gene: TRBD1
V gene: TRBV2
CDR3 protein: CASSLSGTGAYKQAAFF
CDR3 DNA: TGTGCCAGCAGTCTTTCCGGGACAGGGGCCTACAAGCAAGCCGCTTTCTTT

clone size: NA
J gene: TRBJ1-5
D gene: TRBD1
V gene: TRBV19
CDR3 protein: CASSWGDSDSNQPQHF
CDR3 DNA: TGTGCCAGTAGCTGGGGGGACAGTGATAGCAATCAGCCCCAGCATTTT

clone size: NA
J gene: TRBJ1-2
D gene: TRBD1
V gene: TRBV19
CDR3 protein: CASSQDRGQLGGYTF
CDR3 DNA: TGTGCCAGTAGTCAGGACAGGGGGCAATTGGGCGGCTACACCTTC

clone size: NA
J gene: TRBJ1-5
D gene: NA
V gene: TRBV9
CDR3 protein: CASSVDGVSQHF
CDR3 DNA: TGTGCCAGCAGCGTAGACGGCGTTAGCCAGCATTTT

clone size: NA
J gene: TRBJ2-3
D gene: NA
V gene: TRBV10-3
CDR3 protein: CAISDVADTQYF
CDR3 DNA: TGTGCCATCAGTGACGTGGCAGATACGCAGTATTTT

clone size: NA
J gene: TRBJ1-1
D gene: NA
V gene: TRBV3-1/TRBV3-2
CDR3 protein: CASSLKGYTEAFF
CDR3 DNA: TGTGCCAGCAGCTTAAAAGGATACACTGAAGCTTTCTTT

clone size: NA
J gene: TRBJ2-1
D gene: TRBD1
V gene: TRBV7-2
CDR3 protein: CASSGQGASNEQFF
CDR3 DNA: TGTGCCAGCAGCGGACAGGGGGCATCCAATGAGCAGTTCTTC